Sequencing of this T cell receptor beta chain was carried out in a study of vaccination effects on CD4 cells after COVID-19. General study findings and limits: In the study, convalescent patients were few, and early post-infection timepoints were absent. Of the vaccine-induced clones from healthy vaccinees, merely 1 of 255 recognized common cold coronaviruses as well.

Some clones are missing from TCRdb's copy, which holds only in-frame ones; the method was immunoSEQ multiplex PCR. The profile shows over 30,000 clones, roughly 70% of them singletons. CDR1 and CDR2 from the germline V gene are KGHDR and SFDVKD. V was clipped by 2 bases and J by 7 bases, with 13 bases between them. The CDR3 has 14 residues. Antigen-specific CD4+ T cells expanded by the ViraFEST assay with viral peptide pools were then sequenced. Having been cultured for about ten days, the cells underwent CD4+ T cell isolation. Each vaccine recipient was nucleocapsid antibody negative and had no prior SARS-CoV-2 infection. The researchers cultured around 2 million PBMC per well with roughly 11 IU/ml IL-2 and approximately 9.9 ug/ml peptides. A half-volume exchange with IL-2 medium occurred on days 3 and 7. This clone was counted a few times. Its specificity is unknown.

The source material was CD4+ T cells from PBMCs cultured with SARS-CoV-2 spike peptides, sampled before COVID-19 vaccination. This clonotype originated in a human donor who received a COVID-19 vaccine. V is TRBV24-1 and J is TRBJ1-2; D not resolved. The CDR3 spells CATSDSREFRGYTF. In DNA, the CDR3 is TGTGCCACCAGTGATTCCCGCGAGTTCCGTGGCTACACCTTC.